This passage covers 28 T cell receptor beta chains from one sample sequenced in a study of response to subunit inactivated influenza vaccine. TCRdb fed the RT-PCR reads into MiXCR, producing one record per CDR3 protein. The data hold roughly 500,000 distinct CDR3 sequences, with 25% observed a single time. This sample comprised CD4+ T cells sorted from PBMCs, obtained 5 days after vaccination. Source of these receptors: a middle-aged man who received an inactivated influenza vaccine.

This chain joins TRBV14 and TRBJ2-1; no clear D. V lost 4 bases, J lost 7 bases, and 14 bases lay in between. Germline V gives CDR1 SGHDN, CDR2 FVKESK. This CDR3 is 14 amino acids long. The CDR3 DNA is TGTGCCAGCAGCCTTAGACCACTGGAGAATGAGCAGTTCTTC. It specifies CASSLRPLENEQFF.

The chain combines TRBV3-1 with TRBJ1-5; D is undetermined. Germline V lookup: CDR1 LGHDT, CDR2 YNNKEL (reference sequence). Deletions cut 6 bases from V and 2 bases from J, with 17 bases between. CDR3 length: 16 residues. The CDR3 DNA sequence: TGTGCCAGCAGATACCCCCAGGATTCGGGCAATCAGCCCCAGCATTTT. It is translated as CASRYPQDSGNQPQHF.

V is TRBV5-1 and J is TRBJ1-4; D perhaps matches TRBD1 (5 bases). V lost 4 bases and J lost 8, with 21 bases in between. Germline CDR1 and CDR2: SGHRS and YFSETQ. The CDR3 covers 16 residues. The CDR3 spells CASSPIPGQGGEKLFF. DNA of the CDR3: TGCGCCAGCAGCCCCATCCCCGGACAAGGCGGCGAAAAACTGTTTTTT.

V and J are TRBV9 and TRBJ2-5; 9 bases are a match to TRBD1. The J segment lost 5 bases and the V segment lost 5 bases, leaving 7 bases of the junction unmatched. This CDR3 spans 14 amino acids. Germline V lookup: CDR1 SGDLS, CDR2 YYNGEE. The CDR3 loop is CASSITGGGETQYF. The CDR3, as DNA: TGTGCCAGCAGTATTACAGGGGGCGGGGAGACCCAGTACTTC. The complete variable domain, with remaining parts taken from reference TRBV9 and TRBJ2-5, reads DSGVTQTPKHLITATGQRVTLRCSPRSGDLSVYWYQQSLDQGLQFLIQYYNGEERAKGNILERFSAQQFPDLHSELNLSSLELGDSALYFCASSITGGGETQYFGPGTRLLVL.

The rearrangement joins TRBV20-1 to TRBJ1-6, with no clear D. This CDR3 spans 15 amino acids. The germline V gene encodes CDR1 DFQATT and CDR2 SNEGSKA (reference sequence). V lost 0 bases and J lost 3, with 9 bases in between. The CDR3 DNA reads TGCAGTGCTAGAGATCAGTGGTTCTATAATTCACCCCTCCACTTT. It translates to CSARDQWFYNSPLHF.

This sequence joins TRBV5-1 and TRBJ2-1; TRBD2 agrees at 7 bases. CDR1 and CDR2 (germline): SGHRS, YFSETQ. This CDR3 comprises 15 residues. J lost 1 base, V lost 1 base, and 2 bases had no gene match. CDR3 in amino acids: CASSLWGLSYNEQFF. DNA for the CDR3: TGCGCCAGCAGCTTGTGGGGACTATCCTACAATGAGCAGTTCTTC.

The V gene is TRBV10-3, the J gene TRBJ2-1; 9 bases agree with TRBD2. J gave up 6 bases and V 2 bases, and 8 bases lay outside the gene matches. The CDR3 contains 16 residues. The germline gives CDR1 ENHRY, CDR2 SYGVKD. This CDR3 is CAISEALAGVPNEQFF. The CDR3 coding sequence is TGTGCCATCAGTGAGGCCTTAGCGGGAGTCCCCAATGAGCAGTTCTTC.

The V gene is TRBV6-5, the J gene TRBJ1-1, with 8 positions matching TRBD1. There are 12 residues in the CDR3. Losses at the gene ends were 6 bases for V and 9 bases for J; bases not matched to a gene: 6. Germline lookup yields CDR1 MNHEY and CDR2 SVGAGI. The CDR3 coding sequence is TGTGCCAGCAGCCTGGACAGGGTCAAAGCTTTCTTT. It translates to CASSLDRVKAFF.

This clonotype has only a few counts. The CDR3: CASSQEQRGTDTQYF. CDR3 DNA sequence: TGTGCCAGCAGCCAAGAACAGCGGGGCACAGATACGCAGTATTTT. The chain couples TRBV4-2 to TRBJ2-3; possible D gene TRBD2, 6 bases. Germline CDR1 is LGHNA and CDR2 is YNFKEQ. This CDR3 has 15 residues. Trimming removed 0 bases at V and 1 base at J, with 8 bases between.

This clonotype has ten or more counts. This chain joins TRBV29-1 and TRBJ1-4; D gene uncertain. Per germline, CDR1 SQVTM and CDR2 ANQGSEA. Trimming removed 4 bases at V and 1 base at J, with 4 bases between. The CDR3 loop spans 12 amino acids. CDR3 loop: CSVALTNEKLFF. The CDR3 DNA follows: TGCAGCGTTGCCCTAACTAATGAAAAACTGTTTTTT.

This chain joins TRBV6-1 and TRBJ2-5, with 8 bases aligning to TRBD1. This CDR3 is 15 amino acids long. V gave up 6 bases and J gave up 1 base; unmatched junction bases: 7. Germline V lookup: CDR1 MNHNS, CDR2 SASEGT. CDR3 protein: CASRRHRGAQETQYF. In DNA form, the CDR3 reads TGTGCCAGCAGGCGTCACAGGGGGGCCCAAGAGACCCAGTACTTC.

The rearrangement joins TRBV20-1 to TRBJ2-1, with 11 bases that match TRBD2. This CDR3 is 16 amino acids long. CDR1 is DFQATT, CDR2 SNEGSKA, per germline (reference sequence). With 0 bases clipped from V and 8 bases from J, the junction kept 9 bases outside the gene matches. CDR3 amino acids: CSAREQGLAGGDEQFF. The CDR3 region has the DNA TGCAGTGCTAGAGAGCAAGGGCTAGCGGGGGGCGATGAGCAGTTCTTC.

This clonotype was detected only a few times. This chain connects TRBV5-1 to TRBJ2-1; 7 nucleotides agree with TRBD2. This CDR3 has 17 amino acids. V shed 4 bases, J shed 4 bases, and the junction held 14 bases outside the gene matches. Per germline, CDR1 SGHRS and CDR2 YFSETQ. CDR3 sequence: CASSQLGLGRGYNEQFF. CDR3 in DNA: TGCGCCAGCAGCCAACTTGGTCTGGGGAGGGGATACAATGAGCAGTTCTTC.

This rearrangement joins TRBV7-6 to TRBJ2-7; 10 bases line up with TRBD1. The CDR3 is made up of 16 amino acids. The V segment lost 2 bases and the J segment 6 bases; nucleotides outside the gene matches: 10. Germline values: CDR1 SGHVS, CDR2 FNYEAQ. The CDR3 region has the DNA TGTGCCAGCAGCTTAAGGTTCTCCGGGACAGGGGTCGAGCAGTACTTC. Residues: CASSLRFSGTGVEQYF.

This clonotype was found a few times. The rearrangement joins TRBV11-2 to TRBJ2-7; 7 bases agree with TRBD1. This CDR3 contains 16 residues. Germline CDR1 is SGHAT and CDR2 is FQNNGV. V was clipped by 5 bases and J by 4 bases; unmatched bases: 14. In DNA, the CDR3 is TGTGCCAGCAGCCTCACCCCGGGACAGAAGCTTTACGAGCAGTACTTC. This translates into CASSLTPGQKLYEQYF. Filled out from reference TRBV11-2 and TRBJ2-7, the complete variable domain reads EAGVAQSPRYKIIEKRQSVAFWCNPISGHATLYWYQQILGQGPKLLIQFQNNGVVDDSQLPKDRFSAERLKGVDSTLKIQPAKLEDSAVYLCASSLTPGQKLYEQYFGPGTRLTVT.

The CDR3 loop is CASSPGVGSLDRNNEQFF. Written as DNA, the CDR3 is TGTGCCAGCAGTCCAGGGGTAGGGTCTCTGGACAGAAACAATGAGCAGTTCTTC. The chain carries TRBV11-3 and TRBJ2-1; possible D gene TRBD1, 6 bases. The CDR3 covers 18 residues. Trimming pared 6 bases from V and 5 bases from J, leaving 26 bases between. Germline V gene sequence: CDR1 SGHNT, CDR2 YENEEA.

This clonotype has more than one count but fewer than ten. V usage is TRBV6-1 and J usage is TRBJ2-3; unclear D gene. The CDR3 loop spans 14 amino acids. CDR1 and CDR2 (germline): MNHNS, SASEGT. V lost 6 bases, J lost 0 bases, and 10 bases lay in between. CDR3 region: CASRETTSTDTQYF. The DNA of the CDR3 is TGTGCCAGCAGGGAGACGACTAGCACAGATACGCAGTATTTT.

V is TRBV11-2 and J is TRBJ2-2; D remains ambiguous. Trimming removed 5 bases at V and 5 bases at J, with 15 bases between. This CDR3 region has 15 residues. Germline CDR1 reads SGHAT; CDR2 reads FQNNGV. The CDR3 here is CASSRVGRTTGELFF. In DNA, the CDR3 is TGTGCCAGCAGCCGGGTGGGCAGGACGACCGGGGAGCTGTTTTTT.

This chain uses TRBV28 with TRBJ2-3; D is ambiguous. The ends were cut back, 3 bases at V and 10 bases at J, with 14 bases in the middle. The CDR3 length is 13 residues. Germline V gene lookup returns CDR1 MDHEN and CDR2 SYDVKM. The DNA of the CDR3 is TGTGCCAGCAGTTTTTCCGCCCGCGGTCCGCAGTATTTT. Translated, it gives CASSFSARGPQYF. Full variable domain (missing parts from reference TRBV28 and TRBJ2-3): DVKVTQSSRYLVKRTGEKVFLECVQDMDHENMFWYRQDPGLGLRLIYFSYDVKMKEKGDIPEGYSVSREKKERFSLILESASTNQTSMYLCASSFSARGPQYFGPGTRLTVL.

The rearrangement uses TRBV24-1 and TRBJ2-7, with TRBD1 matching 11 bases. CDR3 length: 15 amino acids. The V segment lost 3 bases and the J segment 4 bases; nucleotides outside the gene matches: 4. The germline V gene has CDR1 KGHDR and CDR2 SFDVKD. DNA of the CDR3: TGTGCCACCAGTGATCCCGGGACAGGGGGGTACGAGCAGTACTTC. It specifies CATSDPGTGGYEQYF.

This clonotype was detected only a few times. The chain has TRBV28 and TRBJ2-1, with D perhaps TRBD1 (5 bases). Germline V gene data show CDR1 as MDHEN and CDR2 as SYDVKM. V lost 7 bases, J lost 8 bases, and 15 bases lay in between. The CDR3 runs 13 residues. The CDR3 DNA reads as TGTGCCAGCATACGGACAACCACCCATGAGCAGTTCTTC. This sequence encodes CASIRTTTHEQFF.

This clonotype was seen more than once but under ten times. V usage is TRBV12-3 or TRBV12-4 and J usage is TRBJ2-5; 8 bases match TRBD2. With V trimmed by 4 bases and J by 2 bases, 12 bases remained unmatched. The CDR3 covers 17 residues. CDR3 protein: CASSSGKRGGRQETQYF. The CDR3 DNA sequence: TGTGCCAGCAGTTCAGGGAAACGGGGGGGCCGGCAAGAGACCCAGTACTTC.

This clonotype has a handful of counts. The V gene is TRBV5-1, the J gene TRBJ2-3; 11 bases match TRBD2. Germline lookup yields CDR1 SGHRS and CDR2 YFSETQ. V lost 4 bases, J lost 6 bases, and 7 bases stayed unmatched. CDR3 length: 15 amino acids. CDR3 amino acids: CASSDTSGSFDTQYF. CDR3 sequence (DNA): TGCGCCAGCAGCGATACTAGCGGGAGCTTCGATACGCAGTATTTT.

This rearrangement joins TRBV29-1 to TRBJ2-1; D may be TRBD1 (5 bases). The germline V and J ends were trimmed by 4 bases and 6 bases, with 10 bases remaining between them. Germline assignment: CDR1 SQVTM and CDR2 ANQGSEA. The CDR3 spans 12 residues. The CDR3: CSVADSPNEQFF. The CDR3 nucleotides are TGCAGCGTTGCAGACAGTCCCAATGAGCAGTTCTTC.

A few counts support this clonotype. The chain joins TRBV5-1 to TRBJ2-1; D tentatively reads TRBD1 or TRBD2 (5 bases each). Germline assignment: CDR1 SGHRS and CDR2 YFSETQ. Trimming stripped 0 bases from V and 3 bases from J, with 10 bases between. The CDR3 runs to 15 residues. DNA for the CDR3: TGCGCCAGCAGCTTGGTGGGGACCCTCTACAATGAGCAGTTCTTC. This translates into CASSLVGTLYNEQFF.

This clonotype was seen more than once but under ten times. J is TRBJ2-1 and V is TRBV28; the D gene is possibly TRBD1 (8 bases). The CDR3 sequence is 17 residues long. Trimming removed 4 bases at V and 8 bases at J, with 24 bases between. Germline V CDR1 and CDR2: MDHEN, SYDVKM. DNA for the CDR3: TGTGCCAGCAGTTCCCCACGAAAAAGACAGGGGAGGGATGAGCAGTTCTTC. Protein: CASSSPRKRQGRDEQFF.

The sample holds a few counts of this clonotype. This chain joins TRBV28 and TRBJ1-2, with TRBD1 as a possible D gene (6 bases). V was shortened by 4 bases and J by 2 bases, with 11 bases between the two germline ends. This CDR3 contains 14 residues. Germline-derived CDR1 and CDR2 are MDHEN and SYDVKM. CDR3 bases: TGTGCCAGCAGTTCCCCTACAGGGAACTATGGCTACACCTTC. Protein product: CASSSPTGNYGYTF.

This clonotype was found a few times. V gene TRBV5-4 combines with J gene TRBJ2-7; 9 bases align to TRBD1. The ends lost 5 bases at V and 6 bases at J; junction bases unmatched: 6. This CDR3 spans 13 amino acids. CDR1 SGHNT and CDR2 YYREEE come from the germline V gene (reference sequence). The CDR3: CASSPGTGTEQYF. In DNA, the CDR3 is TGTGCCAGCAGTCCCGGGACAGGGACCGAGCAGTACTTC.